This T cell receptor (gamma chain) was found in a study of Vδ1+ human thymocytes (dated 2018 in TCRdb). With regard to the full study: The study characterised mRNA-level TRG and TRD CDR3 repertoires of highly purified Vdelta1+ thymocytes from young children as a data resource. The multiplex-based CDR3 amplicon strategy had previously been validated against 5'RACE-based CDR3 amplicon generation methods. The paper as a whole reports these results and caveats: Many TRG clonotypes were shared between donors (up to about 6.9x10^3), whereas TRD repertoires were essentially private (max roughly 100 shared). Thymic TRG and TRD repertoires appeared highly polyclonal with Gaussian CDR3 length distributions, unlike oligoclonal peripheral blood repertoires. Despite high sort purity, 15% to 25% of thymic TRD sequences were Vdelta2 (and few Vdelta3), unlike peripheral blood Vdelta1+ controls. The use of highly purified populations and single-cell validation was advised by the authors, since misinterpretation of bulk repertoire data could be caused by unexpected Vdelta2 sequences. Because no clustering by age or sex was observed, donors were not stratified by these variables in the analyses.

This clone was seen a handful of times. The antigen this receptor binds is unknown. No base quality values were provided; no much bigger clone lies one nucleotide off. RNA was isolated using the RNeasy mini kit, and reverse transcription was performed with Superscript III. CDR3 amplicons were produced by multiplex PCR using pooled V-gene forward primers and a constant-region reverse primer with Illumina adaptor overhangs. Amplicons were gel-purified, then indexed with Nextera index primers over about 8 extra PCR cycles and purified with AMPure XP beads. Sequencing of the libraries was done on an Illumina MiSeq using paired-end 250 bp reads, dual indexing and a roughly 20% PhiX spike-in. The authors' pipeline ran thus. FastQC was used to quality check the reads, while ea-utils fastq-join merged the TRG read pairs. Annotation of sequences was performed with IMGT/HighV-QUEST, only productive sequences with unambiguous V-gene assignment were retained, and clonotypes were defined by identical CDR3 sequence. For downstream analysis, VDJtools 1.1.1, tcR 2.2.3, Treemap and vegan Shannon diversity in R 3.4.4 were used. TCRdb reprocessed the public data with the CATT caller; entries with the same nucleotide sequence were combined afterwards. The V and J calls come from TCRdb's annotation, not from the publication. This sample gives tens of thousands of gamma-chain clones in total; around 21% of them show up just once. In total, the top ten clones hold under 2% of the sample.

For CDR1 and CDR2, the germline V gene (reference sequence) lists VTNTFY and YDVSTARD. Including cysteine and phenylalanine, the CDR3 has 13 amino acids. Here the CDR3 DNA is all that survives: 39 bases in frame from base 1. At the junction V is shortened by 3 bases and J by 15 bases; bases outside the gene matches: 13. Thymic samples were depleted of alphabeta T cells, then CD3+ TCRVdelta1+ TCRVdelta2- thymocytes were FACS-sorted. The purity of the sorted Vdelta1+ thymocytes fell between about 98% and 99.6%. Thymic specimens were obtained from several paediatric patients, aged from roughly 5 days to 16 months, who were undergoing corrective cardiac surgery. The thymic tissue was dispersed, and mononuclear cells were isolated using a Histopaque-1077 density gradient. The staining antibodies were anti-TCRVdelta1 clone TS8.2, anti-TCRVdelta2 clone B6, anti-CD3 clone HIT3a and anti-TCRalphabeta clone IP26.

Sequenced material: Vdelta1+ gamma-delta thymocytes from the thymus. This sample's cell subset or site label indicates: FACS-sorted CD3+ TCRalphabeta- TCRVdelta1+ TCRVdelta2- thymocytes. This TCR was sampled from a girl in the first two years of life who had congenital heart surgery. The chain links TRGV3 with TRGJP2. The nucleotide sequence reads as follows: TGTGCCACCTGGGACGGGCCCGTAGGACTCAAGACGTTT. This yields the protein CATWDGPVGLKTF.